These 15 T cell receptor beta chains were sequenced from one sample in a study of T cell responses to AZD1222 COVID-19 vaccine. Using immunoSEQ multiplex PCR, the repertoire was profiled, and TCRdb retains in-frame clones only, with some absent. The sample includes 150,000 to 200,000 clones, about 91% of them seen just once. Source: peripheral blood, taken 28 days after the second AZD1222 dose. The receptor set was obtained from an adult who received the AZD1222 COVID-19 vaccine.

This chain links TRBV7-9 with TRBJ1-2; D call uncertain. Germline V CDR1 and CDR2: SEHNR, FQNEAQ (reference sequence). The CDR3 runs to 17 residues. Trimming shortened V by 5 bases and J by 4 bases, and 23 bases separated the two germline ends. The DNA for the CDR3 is TGTGCCAGCAGCGATCGGCCGTCATCACCCCGGGGCTATGGCTACACCTTC. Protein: CASSDRPSSPRGYGYTF.

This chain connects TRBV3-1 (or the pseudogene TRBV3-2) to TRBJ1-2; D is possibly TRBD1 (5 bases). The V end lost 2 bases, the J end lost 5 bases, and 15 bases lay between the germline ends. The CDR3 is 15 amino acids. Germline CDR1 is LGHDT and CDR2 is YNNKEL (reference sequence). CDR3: CASSQMTAPAYGYTF. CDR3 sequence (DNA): TGTGCCAGCAGCCAAATGACAGCCCCGGCGTATGGCTACACCTTC.

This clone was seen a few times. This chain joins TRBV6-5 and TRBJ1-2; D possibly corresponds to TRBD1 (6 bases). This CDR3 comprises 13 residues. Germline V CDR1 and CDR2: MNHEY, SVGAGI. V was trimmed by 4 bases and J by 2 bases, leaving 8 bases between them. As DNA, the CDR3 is TGTGCCAGCAGTTTCGGACAGAACTATGGCTACACCTTC. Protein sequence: CASSFGQNYGYTF.

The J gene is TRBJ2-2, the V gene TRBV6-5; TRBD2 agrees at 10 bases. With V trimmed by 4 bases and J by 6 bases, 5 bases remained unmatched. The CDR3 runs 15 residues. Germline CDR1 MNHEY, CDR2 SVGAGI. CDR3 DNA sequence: TGTGCCAGCAGTTGGACCGGGACTAGCGCCGGGGAGCTGTTTTTT. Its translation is CASSWTGTSAGELFF.

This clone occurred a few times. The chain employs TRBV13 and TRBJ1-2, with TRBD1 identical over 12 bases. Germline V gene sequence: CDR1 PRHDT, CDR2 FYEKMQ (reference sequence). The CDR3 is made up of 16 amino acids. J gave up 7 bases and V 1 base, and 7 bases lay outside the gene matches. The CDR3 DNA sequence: TGTGCCAGCAGCTTAGCGGCGGGACAGGGGGCTTTTGGCTACACCTTC. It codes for CASSLAAGQGAFGYTF.

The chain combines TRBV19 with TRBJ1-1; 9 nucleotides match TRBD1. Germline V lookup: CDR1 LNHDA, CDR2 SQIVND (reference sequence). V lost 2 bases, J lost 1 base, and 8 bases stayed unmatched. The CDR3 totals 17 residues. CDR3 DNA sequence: TGTGCCAGTAGTATATACCCAGGACAGGGGCCGAACACTGAAGCTTTCTTT. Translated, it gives CASSIYPGQGPNTEAFF. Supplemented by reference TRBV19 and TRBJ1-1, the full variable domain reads DGGITQSPKYLFRKEGQNVTLSCEQNLNHDAMYWYRQDPGQGLRLIYYSQIVNDFQKGDIAEGYSVSREKKESFPLTVTSAQKNPTAFYLCASSIYPGQGPNTEAFFGQGTRLTVV.

The CDR3: CASSRVQDRHLYGYTF. The CDR3 DNA reads TGTGCCAGCAGTCGCGTACAGGATAGGCACCTCTATGGCTACACCTTC. The genes are TRBV6-6 and TRBJ1-2, with D possibly being TRBD1 (5 bases). Trimming removed 5 bases from V and 4 bases from J, with 20 bases in between. The CDR3 runs to 16 residues. Germline V gene sequence: CDR1 MNHNY, CDR2 SVGAGI (reference sequence).

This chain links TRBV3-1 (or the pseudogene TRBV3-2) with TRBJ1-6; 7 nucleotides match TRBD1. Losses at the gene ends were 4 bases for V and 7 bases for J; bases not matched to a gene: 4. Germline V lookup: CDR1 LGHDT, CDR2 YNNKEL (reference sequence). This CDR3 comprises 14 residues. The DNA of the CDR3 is TGTGCCAGCAGCCTGGGACAGCTCAATTCACCCCTCCACTTT. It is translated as CASSLGQLNSPLHF.

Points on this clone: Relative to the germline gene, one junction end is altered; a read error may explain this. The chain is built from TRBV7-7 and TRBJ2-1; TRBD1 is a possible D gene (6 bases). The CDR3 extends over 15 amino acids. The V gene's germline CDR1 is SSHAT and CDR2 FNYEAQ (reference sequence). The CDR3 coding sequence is TGTGCTAGCAGCTTAGATGGAACAGGGACGGATGAGCAGTTCTTC. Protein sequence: CASSLDGTGTDEQFF.

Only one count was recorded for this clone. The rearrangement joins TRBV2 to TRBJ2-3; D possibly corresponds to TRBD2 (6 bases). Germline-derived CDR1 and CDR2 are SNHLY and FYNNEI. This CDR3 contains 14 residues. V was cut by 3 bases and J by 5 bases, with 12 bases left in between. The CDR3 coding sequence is TGTGCCAGCAGTGATCCCGGGAGAGTAGATACGCAGTATTTT. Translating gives CASSDPGRVDTQYF.

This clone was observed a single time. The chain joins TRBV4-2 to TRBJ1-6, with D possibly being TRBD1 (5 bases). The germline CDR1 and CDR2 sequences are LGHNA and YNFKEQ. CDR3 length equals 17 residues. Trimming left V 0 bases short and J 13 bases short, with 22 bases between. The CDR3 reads CASSQEPRGVIIHPLHF. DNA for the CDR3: TGTGCCAGCAGCCAAGAGCCCCGGGGGGTCATAATTCACCCCCTCCACTTT.

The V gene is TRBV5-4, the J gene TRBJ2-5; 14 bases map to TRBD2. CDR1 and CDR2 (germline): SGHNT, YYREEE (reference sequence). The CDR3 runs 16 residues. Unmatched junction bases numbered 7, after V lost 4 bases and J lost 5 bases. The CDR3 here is CASSPTSGRAGETQYF. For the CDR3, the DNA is TGTGCCAGCAGCCCGACTAGCGGGAGGGCCGGGGAGACCCAGTACTTC. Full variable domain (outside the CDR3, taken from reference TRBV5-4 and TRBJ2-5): ETGVTQSPTHLIKTRGQQVTLRCSSQSGHNTVSWYQQALGQGPQFIFQYYREEENGRGNFPPRFSGLQFPNYSSELNVNALELDDSALYLCASSPTSGRAGETQYFGPGTRLLVL.

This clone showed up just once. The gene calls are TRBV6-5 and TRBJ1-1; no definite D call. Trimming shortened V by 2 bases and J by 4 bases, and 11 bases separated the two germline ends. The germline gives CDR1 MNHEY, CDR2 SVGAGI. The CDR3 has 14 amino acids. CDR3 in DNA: TGTGCCAGCAGTTACCCCGGGAGGCCCACTGAAGCTTTCTTT. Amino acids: CASSYPGRPTEAFF.

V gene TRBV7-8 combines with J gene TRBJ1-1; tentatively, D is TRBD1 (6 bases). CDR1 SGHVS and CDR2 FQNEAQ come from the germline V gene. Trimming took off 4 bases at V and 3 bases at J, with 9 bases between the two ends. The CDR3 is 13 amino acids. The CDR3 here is CASSSGVDTEAFF. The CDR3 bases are TGTGCCAGCAGCTCAGGGGTGGACACTGAAGCTTTCTTT.

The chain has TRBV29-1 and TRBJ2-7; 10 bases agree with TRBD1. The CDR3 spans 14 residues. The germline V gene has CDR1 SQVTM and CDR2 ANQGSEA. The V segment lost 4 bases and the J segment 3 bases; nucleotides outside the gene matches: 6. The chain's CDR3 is CSVVERTGGYEQYF. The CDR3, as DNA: TGCAGCGTTGTTGAGCGGACAGGGGGCTACGAGCAGTACTTC.